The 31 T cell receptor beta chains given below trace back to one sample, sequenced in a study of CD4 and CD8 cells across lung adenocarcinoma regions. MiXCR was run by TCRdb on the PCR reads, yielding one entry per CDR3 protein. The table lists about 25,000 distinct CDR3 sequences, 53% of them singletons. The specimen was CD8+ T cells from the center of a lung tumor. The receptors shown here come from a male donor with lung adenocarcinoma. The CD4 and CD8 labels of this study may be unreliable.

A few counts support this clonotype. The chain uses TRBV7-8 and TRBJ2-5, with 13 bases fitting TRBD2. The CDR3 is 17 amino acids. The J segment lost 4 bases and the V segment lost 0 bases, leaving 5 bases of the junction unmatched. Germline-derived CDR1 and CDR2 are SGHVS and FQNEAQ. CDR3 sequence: CASSLALAGGRLETQYF. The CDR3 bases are TGTGCCAGCAGCTTAGCACTAGCGGGAGGGCGGTTAGAGACCCAGTACTTC.

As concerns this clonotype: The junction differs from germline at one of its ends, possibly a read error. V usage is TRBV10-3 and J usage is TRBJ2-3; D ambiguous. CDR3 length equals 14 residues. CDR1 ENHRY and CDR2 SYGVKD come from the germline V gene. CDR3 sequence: CAGIGLRNTDTQYF. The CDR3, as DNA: TGTGCGGGCATCGGGCTACGGAACACAGATACGCAGTATTTC.

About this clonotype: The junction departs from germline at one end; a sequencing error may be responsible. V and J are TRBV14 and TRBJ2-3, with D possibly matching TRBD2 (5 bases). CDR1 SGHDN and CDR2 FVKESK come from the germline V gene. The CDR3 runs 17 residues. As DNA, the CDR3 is TGTGCCAGCAGCCGAGATCCGAGGGTGCGAGGCAAAGATATGCAGTATTTC. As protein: CASSRDPRVRGKDMQYF.

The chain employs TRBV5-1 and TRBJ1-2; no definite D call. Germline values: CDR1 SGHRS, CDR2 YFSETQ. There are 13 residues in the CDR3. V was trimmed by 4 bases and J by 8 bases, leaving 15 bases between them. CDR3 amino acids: CASSPTPTGGYTF. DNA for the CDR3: TGCGCCAGCAGCCCTACCCCGACCGGCGGCTACACCTTC.

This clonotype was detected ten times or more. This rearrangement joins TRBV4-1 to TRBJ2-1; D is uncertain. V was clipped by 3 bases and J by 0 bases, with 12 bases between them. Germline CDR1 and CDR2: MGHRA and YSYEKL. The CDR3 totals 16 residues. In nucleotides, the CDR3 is TGCGCCAGCAGCCAGGTAGATATTATCTCCTACAATGAGCAGTTCTTC. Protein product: CASSQVDIISYNEQFF.

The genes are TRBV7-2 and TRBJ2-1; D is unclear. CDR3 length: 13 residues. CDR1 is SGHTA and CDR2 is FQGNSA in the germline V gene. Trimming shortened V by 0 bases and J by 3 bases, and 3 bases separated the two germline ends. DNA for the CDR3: TGTGCCAGCAGCTTAGCCAGCTACAATGAGCAGTTCTTC. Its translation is CASSLASYNEQFF.

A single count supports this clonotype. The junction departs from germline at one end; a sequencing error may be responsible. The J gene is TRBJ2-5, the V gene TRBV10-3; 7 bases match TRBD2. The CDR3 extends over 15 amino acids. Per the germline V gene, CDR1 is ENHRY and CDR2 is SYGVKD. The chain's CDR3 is CAGGYGSGDTDTQYF. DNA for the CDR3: TGTGCCGGGGGGTACGGGAGCGGGGATACAGATACGCAGTACTTT.

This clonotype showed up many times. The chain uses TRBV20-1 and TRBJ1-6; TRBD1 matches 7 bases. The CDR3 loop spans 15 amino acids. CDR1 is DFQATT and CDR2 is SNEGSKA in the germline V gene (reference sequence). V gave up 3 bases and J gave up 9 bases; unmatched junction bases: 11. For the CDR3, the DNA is TGCAGTGCTAGGGCTAACAGGGGTTTGGGTTCACCCCTCCACTTT. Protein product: CSARANRGLGSPLHF.

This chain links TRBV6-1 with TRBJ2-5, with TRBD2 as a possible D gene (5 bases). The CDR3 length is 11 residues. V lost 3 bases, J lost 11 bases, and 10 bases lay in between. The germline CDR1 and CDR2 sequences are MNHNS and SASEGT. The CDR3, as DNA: TGTGCCAGCAGTGAGATGGGAGAGCAGTACTTC. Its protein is CASSEMGEQYF.

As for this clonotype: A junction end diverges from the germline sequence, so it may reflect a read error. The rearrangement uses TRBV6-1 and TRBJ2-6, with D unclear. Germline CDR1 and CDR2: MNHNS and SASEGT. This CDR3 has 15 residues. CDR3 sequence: CASSEQASWANDQTF. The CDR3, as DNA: TGTGCCAGCAGTGAGCAGGCTTCCTGGGCCAACGACCAGACCTTC.

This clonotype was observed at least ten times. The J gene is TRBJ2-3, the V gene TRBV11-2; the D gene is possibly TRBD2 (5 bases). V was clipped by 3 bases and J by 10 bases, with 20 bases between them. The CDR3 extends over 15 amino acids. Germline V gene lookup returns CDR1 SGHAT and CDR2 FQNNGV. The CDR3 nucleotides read TGTGCCAGCAGCTTCGAAGGAGGCACGCTAACTTCGCAGTATTTT. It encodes CASSFEGGTLTSQYF.

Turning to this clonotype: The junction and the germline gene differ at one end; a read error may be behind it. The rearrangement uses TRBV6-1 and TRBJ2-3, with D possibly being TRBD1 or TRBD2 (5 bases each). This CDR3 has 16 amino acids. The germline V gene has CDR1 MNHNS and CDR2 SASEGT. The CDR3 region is CASTGVGTRDGETQYF. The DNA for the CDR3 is TGTGCCAGCACTGGAGTCGGGACCCGGGACGGAGAGACGCAGTATTTC.

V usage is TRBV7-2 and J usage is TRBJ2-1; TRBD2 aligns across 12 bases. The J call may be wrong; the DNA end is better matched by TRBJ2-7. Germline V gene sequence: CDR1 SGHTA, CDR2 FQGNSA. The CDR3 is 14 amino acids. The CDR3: CASSSRLAGAEQYF. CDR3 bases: TGTGCCAGCAGCTCAAGACTAGCGGGAGCCGAGCAGTACTTC.

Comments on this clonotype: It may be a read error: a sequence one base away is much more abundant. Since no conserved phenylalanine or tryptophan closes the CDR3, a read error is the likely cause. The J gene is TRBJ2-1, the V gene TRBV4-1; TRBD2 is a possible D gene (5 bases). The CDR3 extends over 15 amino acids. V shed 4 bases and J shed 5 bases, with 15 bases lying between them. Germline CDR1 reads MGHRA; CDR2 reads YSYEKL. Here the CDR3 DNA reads TGCGCCAGCAGCCGCATTGATGGAGGACACAATGAGCAGTTCTCC. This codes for CASSRIDGGHNEQFS.

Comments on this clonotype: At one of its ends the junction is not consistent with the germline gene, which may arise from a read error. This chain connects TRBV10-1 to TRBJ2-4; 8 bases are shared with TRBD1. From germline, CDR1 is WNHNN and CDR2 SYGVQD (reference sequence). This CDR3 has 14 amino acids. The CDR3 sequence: CGSRDRRATDIQYF. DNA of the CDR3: TGCGGCAGCAGGGACAGGCGAGCCACAGACATTCAGTACTTC.

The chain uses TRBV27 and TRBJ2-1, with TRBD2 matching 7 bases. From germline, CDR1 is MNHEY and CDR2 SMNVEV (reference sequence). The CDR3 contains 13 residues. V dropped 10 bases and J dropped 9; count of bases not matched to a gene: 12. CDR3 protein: CATLGEGRSEQFF. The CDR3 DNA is TGTGCCACACTCGGGGAGGGCCGTAGTGAGCAGTTCTTC.

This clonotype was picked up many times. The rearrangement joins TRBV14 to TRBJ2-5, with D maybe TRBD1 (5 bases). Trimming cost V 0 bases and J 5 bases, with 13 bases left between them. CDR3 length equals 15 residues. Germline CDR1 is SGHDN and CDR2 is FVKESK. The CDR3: CASSQDLGQAETQYF. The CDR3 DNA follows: TGTGCCAGCAGCCAAGATTTGGGGCAGGCGGAGACCCAGTACTTC.

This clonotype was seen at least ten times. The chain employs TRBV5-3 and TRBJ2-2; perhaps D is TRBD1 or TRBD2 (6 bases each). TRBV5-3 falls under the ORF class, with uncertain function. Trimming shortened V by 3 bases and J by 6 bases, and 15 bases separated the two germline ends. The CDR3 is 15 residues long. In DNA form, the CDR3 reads TGTGCCAGAAGCTCGTCTGAGAGGGGGGCCGGGGAGCTGTTTTTT. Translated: CARSSSERGAGELFF.

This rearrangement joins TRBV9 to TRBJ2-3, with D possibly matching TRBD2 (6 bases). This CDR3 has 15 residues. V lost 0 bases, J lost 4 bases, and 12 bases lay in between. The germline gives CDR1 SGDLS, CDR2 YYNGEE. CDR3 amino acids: CASSVDGGRADTQYF. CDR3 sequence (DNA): TGTGCCAGCAGCGTAGACGGAGGGCGCGCAGATACGCAGTATTTT.

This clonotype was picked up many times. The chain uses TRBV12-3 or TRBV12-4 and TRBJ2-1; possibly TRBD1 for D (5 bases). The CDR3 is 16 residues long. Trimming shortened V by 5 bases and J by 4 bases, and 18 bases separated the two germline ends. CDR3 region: CASSPDIGGIYNEQFF. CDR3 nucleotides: TGTGCCAGCAGTCCGGACATCGGCGGCATATACAATGAGCAGTTCTTC.

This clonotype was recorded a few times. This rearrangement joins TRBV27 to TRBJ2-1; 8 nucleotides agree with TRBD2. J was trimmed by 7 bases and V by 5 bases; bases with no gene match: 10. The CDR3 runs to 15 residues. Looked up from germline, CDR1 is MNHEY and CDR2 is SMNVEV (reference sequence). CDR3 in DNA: TGTGCCAGCAGTGGGGGGACTAGTTCTAGGAATGAGCAGTTCTTC. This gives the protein CASSGGTSSRNEQFF.

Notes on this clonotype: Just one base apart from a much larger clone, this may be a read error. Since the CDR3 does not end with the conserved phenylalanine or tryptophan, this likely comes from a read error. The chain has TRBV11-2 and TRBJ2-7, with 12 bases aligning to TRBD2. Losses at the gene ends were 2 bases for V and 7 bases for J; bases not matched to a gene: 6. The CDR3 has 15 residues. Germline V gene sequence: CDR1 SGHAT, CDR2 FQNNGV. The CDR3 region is CASSLLSSGGVEQYI. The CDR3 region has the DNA TGTGCCAGCAGCTTATTATCTAGCGGGGGGGTGGAGCAGTACATC.

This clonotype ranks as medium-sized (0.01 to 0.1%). The CDR3 DNA is TGTGCCAGCCTAACCACCTCGGGTCGCAACTACGAGCAGTACTTC. Amino acids: CASLTTSGRNYEQYF. The V and J genes are TRBV6-1 and TRBJ2-5, with D uncertain. The DNA end is more similar to TRBJ2-7, so the J call may be wrong. The germline gives CDR1 MNHNS, CDR2 SASEGT. This CDR3 spans 15 amino acids.

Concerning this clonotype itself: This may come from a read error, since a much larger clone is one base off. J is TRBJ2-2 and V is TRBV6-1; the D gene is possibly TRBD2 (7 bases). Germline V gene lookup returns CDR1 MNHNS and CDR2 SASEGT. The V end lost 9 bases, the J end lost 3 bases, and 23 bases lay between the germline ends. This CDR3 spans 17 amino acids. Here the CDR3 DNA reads TGTGCCAGGGGGGGGGGGGGGGCGGGGGTCGACACCGGGGAGCTGTTTTTT. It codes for CARGGGGAGVDTGELFF.

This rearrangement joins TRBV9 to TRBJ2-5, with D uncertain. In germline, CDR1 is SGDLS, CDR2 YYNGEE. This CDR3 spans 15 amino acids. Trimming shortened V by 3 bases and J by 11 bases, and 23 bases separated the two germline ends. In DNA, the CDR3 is TGTGCCAGCAGCGCAACCACTACAGCCTACAATGAGCAGTACTTC. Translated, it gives CASSATTTAYNEQYF.

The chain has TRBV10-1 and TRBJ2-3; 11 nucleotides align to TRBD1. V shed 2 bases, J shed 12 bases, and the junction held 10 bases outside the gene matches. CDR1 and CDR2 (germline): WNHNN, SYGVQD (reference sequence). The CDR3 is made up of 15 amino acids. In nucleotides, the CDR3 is TGCGCCAGCAGTGAGGGACAGGGGGCCAAAAACACTCAGTATTTT. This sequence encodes CASSEGQGAKNTQYF.

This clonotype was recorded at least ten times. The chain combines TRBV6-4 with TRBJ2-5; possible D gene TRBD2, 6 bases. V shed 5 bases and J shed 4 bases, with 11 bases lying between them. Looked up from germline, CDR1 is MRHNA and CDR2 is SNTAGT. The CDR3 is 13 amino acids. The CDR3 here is CASSPGRGETQYF. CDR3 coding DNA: TGTGCCAGCAGTCCCGGGAGAGGAGAGACCCAGTACTTC.

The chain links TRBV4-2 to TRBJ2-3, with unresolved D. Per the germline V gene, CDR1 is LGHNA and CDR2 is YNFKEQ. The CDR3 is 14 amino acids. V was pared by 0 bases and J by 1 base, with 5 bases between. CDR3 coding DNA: TGTGCCAGCAGCCAAGAACTCCGCACAGATACGCAGTATTTT. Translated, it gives CASSQELRTDTQYF.

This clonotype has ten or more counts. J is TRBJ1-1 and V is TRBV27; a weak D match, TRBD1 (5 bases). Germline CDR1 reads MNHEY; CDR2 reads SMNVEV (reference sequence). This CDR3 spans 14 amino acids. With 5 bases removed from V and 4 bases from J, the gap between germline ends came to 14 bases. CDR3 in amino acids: CASSPPRGVTEAFF. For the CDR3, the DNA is TGTGCCAGCAGTCCCCCGAGGGGTGTCACTGAAGCTTTCTTT.

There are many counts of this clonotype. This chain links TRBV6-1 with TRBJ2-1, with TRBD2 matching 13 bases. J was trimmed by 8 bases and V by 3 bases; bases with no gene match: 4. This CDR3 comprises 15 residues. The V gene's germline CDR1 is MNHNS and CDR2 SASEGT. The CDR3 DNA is TGTGCCAGCAGTGAGACTAGCGGGGGGAGCGATGAGCAGTTCTTC. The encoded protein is CASSETSGGSDEQFF.

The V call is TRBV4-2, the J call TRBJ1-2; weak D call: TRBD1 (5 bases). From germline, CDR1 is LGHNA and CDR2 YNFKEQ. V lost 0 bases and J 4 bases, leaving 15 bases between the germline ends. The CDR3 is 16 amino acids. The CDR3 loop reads CASSQEVTGGGYGYTF. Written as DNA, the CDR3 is TGTGCCAGCAGCCAAGAGGTGACTGGGGGGGGCTATGGCTACACCTTC.